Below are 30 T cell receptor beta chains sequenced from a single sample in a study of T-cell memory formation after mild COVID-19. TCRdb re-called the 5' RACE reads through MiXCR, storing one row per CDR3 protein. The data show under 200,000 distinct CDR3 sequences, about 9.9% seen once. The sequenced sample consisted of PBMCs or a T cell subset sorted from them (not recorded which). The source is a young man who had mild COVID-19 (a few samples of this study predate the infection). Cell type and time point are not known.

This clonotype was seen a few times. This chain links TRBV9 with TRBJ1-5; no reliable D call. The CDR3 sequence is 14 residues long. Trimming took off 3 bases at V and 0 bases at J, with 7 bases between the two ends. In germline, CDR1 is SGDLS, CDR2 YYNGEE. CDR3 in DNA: TGTGCCAGCAGCGGTCTACCTAGCAATCAGCCCCAGCATTTT. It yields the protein CASSGLPSNQPQHF.

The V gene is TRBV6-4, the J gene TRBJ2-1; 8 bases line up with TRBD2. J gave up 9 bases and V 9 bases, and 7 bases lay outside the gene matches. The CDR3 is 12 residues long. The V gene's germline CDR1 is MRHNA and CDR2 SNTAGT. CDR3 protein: CASSGAGGEQFF. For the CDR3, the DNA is TGTGCCAGTAGCGGGGCCGGAGGTGAGCAGTTCTTC.

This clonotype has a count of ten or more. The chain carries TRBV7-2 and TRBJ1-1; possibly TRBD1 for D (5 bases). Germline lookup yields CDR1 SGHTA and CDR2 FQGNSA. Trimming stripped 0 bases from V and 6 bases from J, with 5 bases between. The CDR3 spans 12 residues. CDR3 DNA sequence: TGTGCCAGCAGCTTAGCCAGGGCTGAAGCTTTCTTT. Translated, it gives CASSLARAEAFF.

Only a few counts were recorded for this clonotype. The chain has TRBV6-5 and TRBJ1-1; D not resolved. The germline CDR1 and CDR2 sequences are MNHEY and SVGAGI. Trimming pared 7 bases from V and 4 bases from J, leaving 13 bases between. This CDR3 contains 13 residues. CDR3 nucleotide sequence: TGTGCCAGCATTGGGGTTGCGAGCACTGAAGCTTTCTTT. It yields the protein CASIGVASTEAFF.

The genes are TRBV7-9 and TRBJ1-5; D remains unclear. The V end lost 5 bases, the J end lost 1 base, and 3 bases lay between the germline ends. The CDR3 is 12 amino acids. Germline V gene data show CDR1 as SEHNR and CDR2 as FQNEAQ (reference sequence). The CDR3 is CASSQSNQPQHF. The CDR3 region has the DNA TGTGCCAGCAGCCAAAGCAATCAGCCCCAGCATTTT.

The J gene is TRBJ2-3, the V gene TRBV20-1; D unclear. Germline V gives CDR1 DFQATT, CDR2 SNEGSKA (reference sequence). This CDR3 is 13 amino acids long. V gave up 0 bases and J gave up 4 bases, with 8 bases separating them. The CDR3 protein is CSARDRAPDTQYF. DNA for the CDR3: TGCAGTGCTAGAGACAGAGCTCCAGATACGCAGTATTTT.

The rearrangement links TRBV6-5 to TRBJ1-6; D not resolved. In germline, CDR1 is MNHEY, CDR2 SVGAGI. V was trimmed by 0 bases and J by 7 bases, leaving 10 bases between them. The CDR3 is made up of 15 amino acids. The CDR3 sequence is CASSYSPDPNSPLHF. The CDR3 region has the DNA TGTGCCAGCAGTTACTCGCCGGATCCCAATTCACCCCTCCACTTT.

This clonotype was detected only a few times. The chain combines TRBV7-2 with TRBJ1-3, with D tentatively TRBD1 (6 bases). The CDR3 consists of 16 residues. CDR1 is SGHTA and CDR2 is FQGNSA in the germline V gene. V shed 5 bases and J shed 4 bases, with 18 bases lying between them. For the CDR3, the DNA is TGTGCCAGCAGCCCTACGGGGGGGGCCGTGGGAAACACCATATATTTT. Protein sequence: CASSPTGGAVGNTIYF.

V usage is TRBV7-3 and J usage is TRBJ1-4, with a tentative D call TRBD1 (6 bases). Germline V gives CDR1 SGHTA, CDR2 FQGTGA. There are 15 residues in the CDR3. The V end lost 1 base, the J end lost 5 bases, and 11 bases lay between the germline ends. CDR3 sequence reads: CASSLKGQGNEKLFF. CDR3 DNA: TGTGCCAGCAGCTTAAAAGGTCAGGGGAATGAAAAACTGTTTTTT.

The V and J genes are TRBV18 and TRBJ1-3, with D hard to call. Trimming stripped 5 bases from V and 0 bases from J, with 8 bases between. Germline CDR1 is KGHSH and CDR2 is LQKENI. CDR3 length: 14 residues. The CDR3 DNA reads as TGTGCCAGCTCAGTTCCGGGCTCTGGAAACACCATATATTTT. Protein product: CASSVPGSGNTIYF.

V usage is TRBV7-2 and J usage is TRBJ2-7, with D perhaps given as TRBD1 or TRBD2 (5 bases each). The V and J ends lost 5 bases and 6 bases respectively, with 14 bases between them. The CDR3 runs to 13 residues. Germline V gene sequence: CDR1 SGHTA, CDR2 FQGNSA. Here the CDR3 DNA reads TGTGCCAGCAGCCCACAGGACCGGGGCGAGCAGTACTTC. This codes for CASSPQDRGEQYF.

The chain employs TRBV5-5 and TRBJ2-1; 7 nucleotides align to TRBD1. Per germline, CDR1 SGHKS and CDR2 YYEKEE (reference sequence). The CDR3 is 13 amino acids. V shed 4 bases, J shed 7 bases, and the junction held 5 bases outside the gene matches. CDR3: CASSPQGSNEQFF. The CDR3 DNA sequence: TGTGCCAGCAGCCCACAGGGGTCGAATGAGCAGTTCTTC.

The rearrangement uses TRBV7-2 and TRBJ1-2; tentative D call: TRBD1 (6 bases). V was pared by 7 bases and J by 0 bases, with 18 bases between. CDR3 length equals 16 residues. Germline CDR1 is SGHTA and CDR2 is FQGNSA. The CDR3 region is CASTPGAPVPNYGYTF. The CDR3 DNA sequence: TGTGCCAGCACGCCAGGGGCTCCTGTCCCTAACTATGGCTACACCTTC.

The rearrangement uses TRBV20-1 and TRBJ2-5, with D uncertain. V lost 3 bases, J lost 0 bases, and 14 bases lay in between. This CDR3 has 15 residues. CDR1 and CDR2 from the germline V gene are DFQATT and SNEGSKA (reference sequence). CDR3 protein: CSASGWKGNQETQYF. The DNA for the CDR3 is TGCAGTGCTAGTGGTTGGAAAGGCAACCAAGAGACCCAGTACTTC.

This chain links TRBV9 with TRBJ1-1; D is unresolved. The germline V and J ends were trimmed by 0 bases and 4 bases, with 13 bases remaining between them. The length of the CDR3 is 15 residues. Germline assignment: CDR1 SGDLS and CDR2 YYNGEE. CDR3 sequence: CASSVGRVEATEAFF. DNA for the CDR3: TGTGCCAGCAGCGTAGGGAGGGTCGAGGCCACTGAAGCTTTCTTT.

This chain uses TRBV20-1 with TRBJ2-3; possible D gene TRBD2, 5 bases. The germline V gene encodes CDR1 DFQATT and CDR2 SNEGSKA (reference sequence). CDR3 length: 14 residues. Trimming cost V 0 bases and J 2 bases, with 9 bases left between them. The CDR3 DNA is TGCAGTGCTAGAGACGAGGACTTCACAGATACGCAGTATTTT. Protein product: CSARDEDFTDTQYF.

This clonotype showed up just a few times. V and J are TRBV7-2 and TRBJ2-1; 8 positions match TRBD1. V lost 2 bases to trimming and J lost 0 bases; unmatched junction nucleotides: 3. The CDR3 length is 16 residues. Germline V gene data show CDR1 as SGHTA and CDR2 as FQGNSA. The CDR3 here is CASSLLGQGSYNEQFF. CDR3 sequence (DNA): TGTGCCAGCAGCTTATTAGGACAGGGCTCCTACAATGAGCAGTTCTTC.

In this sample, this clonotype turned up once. The CDR3 spells CASSQGRPNTEAFF. Written as DNA, the CDR3 is TGTGCCAGTAGTCAGGGGCGGCCAAACACTGAAGCTTTCTTT. The rearrangement uses TRBV19 and TRBJ1-1, with D possibly matching TRBD1 (6 bases). Germline V gene data show CDR1 as LNHDA and CDR2 as SQIVND (reference sequence). Trimming took 5 bases from V and 2 from J, leaving 12 bases between them. The CDR3 extends over 14 amino acids.

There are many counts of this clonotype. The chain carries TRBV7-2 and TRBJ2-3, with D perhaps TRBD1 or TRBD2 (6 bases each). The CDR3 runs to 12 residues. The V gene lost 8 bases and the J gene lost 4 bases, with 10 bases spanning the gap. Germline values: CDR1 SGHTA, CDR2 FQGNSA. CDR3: CASEGGSDTQYF. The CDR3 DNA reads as TGTGCCAGCGAGGGGGGTTCAGATACGCAGTATTTT. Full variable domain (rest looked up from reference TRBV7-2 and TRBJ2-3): GAGVSQSPSNKVTEKGKDVELRCDPISGHTALYWYRQSLGQGLEFLIYFQGNSAPDKSGLPSDRFSAERTGGSVSTLTIQRTQQEDSAVYLCASEGGSDTQYFGPGTRLTVL.

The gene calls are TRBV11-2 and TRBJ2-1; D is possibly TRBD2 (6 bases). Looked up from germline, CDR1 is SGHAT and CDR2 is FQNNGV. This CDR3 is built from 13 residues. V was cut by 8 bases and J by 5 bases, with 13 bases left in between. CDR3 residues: CASARGSNNEQFF. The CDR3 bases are TGTGCCAGCGCACGGGGGAGTAACAATGAGCAGTTCTTC.

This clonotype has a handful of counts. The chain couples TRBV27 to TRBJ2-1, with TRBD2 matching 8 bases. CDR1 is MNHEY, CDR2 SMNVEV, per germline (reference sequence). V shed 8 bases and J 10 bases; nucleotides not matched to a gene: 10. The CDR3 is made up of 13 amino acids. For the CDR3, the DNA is TGTGCCAGCTTCACCGGGGGGGCCAGGGAGCAGTTCTTC. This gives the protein CASFTGGAREQFF.

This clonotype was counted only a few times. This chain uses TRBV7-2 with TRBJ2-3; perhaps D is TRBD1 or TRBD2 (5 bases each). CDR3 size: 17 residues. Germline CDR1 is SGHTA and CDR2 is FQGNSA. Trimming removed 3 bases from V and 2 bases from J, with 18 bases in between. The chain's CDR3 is CASSLGGPGTPTDTQYF. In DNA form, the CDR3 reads TGTGCCAGCAGCTTGGGCGGGCCGGGGACCCCCACAGATACGCAGTATTTT.

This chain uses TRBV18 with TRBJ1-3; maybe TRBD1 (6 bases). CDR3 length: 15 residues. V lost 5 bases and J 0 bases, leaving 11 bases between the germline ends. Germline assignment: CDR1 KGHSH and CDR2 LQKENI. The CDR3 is CASSTEQGSGNTIYF. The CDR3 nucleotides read TGTGCCAGCTCAACCGAACAGGGCTCTGGAAACACCATATATTTT.

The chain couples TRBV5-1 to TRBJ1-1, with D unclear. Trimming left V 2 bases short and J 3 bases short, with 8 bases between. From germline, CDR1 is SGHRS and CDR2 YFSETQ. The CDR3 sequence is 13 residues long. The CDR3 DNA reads TGCGCCAGCAGCTTTTACCGGGACACTGAAGCTTTCTTT. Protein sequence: CASSFYRDTEAFF.

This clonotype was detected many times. The CDR3 nucleotides read TGTGCCTGGAGTGTCGGACAAGTTCAGTACTTC. This sequence encodes CAWSVGQVQYF. The chain carries TRBV30 and TRBJ2-4, with D possibly TRBD1 on 5 matching bases. The CDR3 is 11 amino acids. Trimming took off 0 bases at V and 11 bases at J, with 8 bases between the two ends. Germline loops: CDR1 GTSNPN, CDR2 SVGIG (reference sequence).

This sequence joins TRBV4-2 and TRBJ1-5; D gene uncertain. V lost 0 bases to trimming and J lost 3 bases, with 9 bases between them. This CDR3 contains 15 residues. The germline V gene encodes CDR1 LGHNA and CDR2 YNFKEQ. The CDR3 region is CASSQDRMTNQPQHF. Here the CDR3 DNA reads TGTGCCAGCAGCCAAGATCGGATGACCAATCAGCCCCAGCATTTT.

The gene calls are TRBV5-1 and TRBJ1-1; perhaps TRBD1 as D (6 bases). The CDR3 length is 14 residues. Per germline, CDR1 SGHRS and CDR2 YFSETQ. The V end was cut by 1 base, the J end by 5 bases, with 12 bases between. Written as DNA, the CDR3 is TGCGCCAGCAGCTTGAACAGGGCGGGAACTGAAGCTTTCTTT. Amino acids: CASSLNRAGTEAFF. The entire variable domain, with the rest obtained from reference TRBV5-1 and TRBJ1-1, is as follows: KAGVTQTPRYLIKTRGQQVTLSCSPISGHRSVSWYQQTPGQGLQFLFEYFSETQRNKGNFPGRFSGRQFSNSRSEMNVSTLELGDSALYLCASSLNRAGTEAFFGQGTRLTVV.

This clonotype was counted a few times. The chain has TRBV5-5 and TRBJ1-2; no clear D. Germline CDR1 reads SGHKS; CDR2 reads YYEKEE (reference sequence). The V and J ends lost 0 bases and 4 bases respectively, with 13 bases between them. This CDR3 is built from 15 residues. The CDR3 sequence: CASSLEEGRSYGYTF. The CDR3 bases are TGTGCCAGCAGCTTGGAAGAGGGCAGGAGCTATGGCTACACCTTC.

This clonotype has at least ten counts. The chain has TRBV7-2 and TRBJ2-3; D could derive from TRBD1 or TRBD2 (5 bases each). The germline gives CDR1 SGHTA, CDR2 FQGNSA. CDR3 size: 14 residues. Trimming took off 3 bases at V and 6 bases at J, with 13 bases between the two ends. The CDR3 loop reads CASSFRTRGDTQYF. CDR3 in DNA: TGTGCCAGCAGCTTTCGGACGAGGGGCGATACGCAGTATTTT.

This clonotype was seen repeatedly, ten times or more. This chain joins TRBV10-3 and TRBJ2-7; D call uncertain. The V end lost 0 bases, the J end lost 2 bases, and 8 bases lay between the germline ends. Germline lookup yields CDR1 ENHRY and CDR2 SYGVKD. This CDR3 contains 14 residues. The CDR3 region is CAISESYQTYEQYF. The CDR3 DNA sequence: TGTGCCATCAGTGAGTCGTATCAGACCTACGAGCAGTACTTC.